The 18 T cell receptor beta chains below were found in one sample sequenced in a study of regulatory T cells in long-lasting Graves disease. In building TCR beta libraries, iRepertoire HTBI primers were used together with Arm-PCR of CDR3 regions. Each CDR3 protein is one row after TCRdb ran MiXCR on the multiplex PCR reads. The sample lists a few hundred thousand distinct CDR3 sequences; approximately 13% were seen once. Time point reported: newly diagnosed GD, antithyroid drugs for less than 3 months. PBMCs provided the RNA from which the TCR library was made. These same records also appear under a second study, on T cells in Graves' hyperthyroidism and ophthalmopathy.

Sample: peripheral blood mononuclear cells (PBMCs), taken at new diagnosis, from a patient treated with antithyroid drugs. Source of these receptors: a man younger than 40 with Graves disease.

Of note for this clonotype: A read error is the likely source, as a far larger clone sits one nucleotide away. The V gene is TRBV6-5, the J gene TRBJ2-7; D not certain. Germline V gives CDR1 MNHEY, CDR2 SVGAGI. There are 13 residues in the CDR3. Between the trimmed V and J ends, which lost 8 bases and 5 bases, there was a span of 16 bases. The CDR3 spells CASCDTANNEQYF. The CDR3 bases are TGTGCCAGCTGTGACACGGCAAATAACGAGCAGTACTTC.

The chain has TRBV18 and TRBJ2-3, with D perhaps matching TRBD2 (6 bases). Per germline, CDR1 KGHSH and CDR2 LQKENI. CDR3 size: 16 residues. V was pared by 5 bases and J by 6 bases, with 21 bases between. The CDR3 DNA is TGTGCCAGCTCAGCCACCCCCGACGGGAGTTTTGATACGCAGTATTTT. Protein sequence: CASSATPDGSFDTQYF.

The J gene is TRBJ2-1, the V gene TRBV24-1; D is uncertain. V lost 4 bases, J lost 6 bases, and 15 bases lay in between. The germline CDR1 and CDR2 sequences are KGHDR and SFDVKD. The CDR3 sequence is 15 residues long. The CDR3 here is CATSDLVHRANEQFF. The CDR3 DNA reads TGTGCCACCAGTGACCTTGTTCACCGGGCCAATGAGCAGTTCTTC.

To note about this clonotype: A much larger clone is a single base away; this may be a read error. The rearrangement links TRBV29-1 to TRBJ2-7, with 8 nucleotides matching TRBD1. CDR1 SQVTM and CDR2 ANQGSEA come from the germline V gene. The CDR3 is 13 amino acids. Trimming removed 5 bases from V and 2 bases from J; junction bases left unmatched: 5. The CDR3 DNA reads TGCAGCGTTCGGATGACAGGGGCCTACGAGCAGTACTTC. It yields the protein CSVRMTGAYEQYF.

This clonotype has more than one count but fewer than ten. V usage is TRBV20-1 and J usage is TRBJ2-7, with D possibly being TRBD1 (5 bases). V was cut by 1 base and J by 4 bases, with 14 bases left in between. The germline gives CDR1 DFQATT, CDR2 SNEGSKA (reference sequence). The CDR3 totals 14 residues. The CDR3 DNA follows: TGCAGTGCTAGAGGCTCCAGGGTAGGTTACGAGCAGTACTTC. It specifies CSARGSRVGYEQYF.

At least ten counts were recorded for this clonotype. The chain recombines TRBV6-1 with TRBJ1-1; TRBD1 matches 7 bases. The CDR3 runs to 14 residues. V shed 7 bases, J shed 5 bases, and the junction held 10 bases outside the gene matches. CDR1 and CDR2 from the germline V gene are MNHNS and SASEGT. The DNA for the CDR3 is TGTGCCAGCACCCCGAGGGGGCGCGGGACTGAAGCTTTCTTT. Its protein is CASTPRGRGTEAFF.

This clonotype came up many times. V and J are TRBV7-9 and TRBJ1-4; 7 nucleotides agree with TRBD1. J gave up 4 bases and V 5 bases, and 7 bases lay outside the gene matches. Germline lookup yields CDR1 SEHNR and CDR2 FQNEAQ (reference sequence). CDR3 length: 15 residues. CDR3 bases: TGTGCCAGCAGCGTTAACAGGGGATTTAATGAAAAACTGTTTTTT. Residues: CASSVNRGFNEKLFF.

This clonotype was counted at least ten times. The J gene is TRBJ1-4, the V gene TRBV9, with 9 nucleotides matching TRBD1. Germline V gene lookup returns CDR1 SGDLS and CDR2 YYNGEE. CDR3 size: 14 residues. The ends lost 2 bases at V and 8 bases at J; junction bases unmatched: 4. CDR3 residues: CASSVGQGKEKLFF. The CDR3 nucleotides are TGTGCCAGCAGCGTGGGACAGGGAAAGGAAAAACTGTTTTTT.

This clonotype was seen many times. This chain joins TRBV20-1 and TRBJ2-1, with 12 bases fitting TRBD2. J gave up 7 bases and V 0 bases, and 7 bases lay outside the gene matches. The CDR3 is made up of 16 amino acids. CDR1 and CDR2 from the germline V gene are DFQATT and SNEGSKA (reference sequence). CDR3 amino acids: CSARDGRLAGGNEQFF. CDR3 coding DNA: TGCAGTGCTAGAGATGGAAGGCTAGCGGGAGGGAATGAGCAGTTCTTC.

This clonotype was counted many times. This sequence joins TRBV28 and TRBJ1-1, with a possible D match to TRBD1 (6 bases). CDR1 is MDHEN, CDR2 SYDVKM, per germline. This CDR3 is 15 amino acids long. V was clipped by 2 bases and J by 0 bases, with 10 bases between them. The CDR3 DNA reads TGTGCCAGCAGTTTAGGGGGCAATGTGAACACTGAAGCTTTCTTT. Its translation is CASSLGGNVNTEAFF.

In this sample, this clonotype turned up many times. The V call is TRBV12-5, the J call TRBJ2-1, with D possibly TRBD2 on 6 matching bases. V lost 4 bases and J lost 0, with 7 bases in between. Germline V gene lookup returns CDR1 LGHNT and CDR2 FRNRAP. This CDR3 comprises 14 residues. CDR3 coding DNA: TGTGCTAGTGGTTCGGGACTCTCCTACAATGAGCAGTTCTTC. Protein sequence: CASGSGLSYNEQFF.

In this sample, this clonotype turned up many times. The chain employs TRBV7-9 and TRBJ2-7; D may be TRBD2 (5 bases). This CDR3 has 13 residues. The V gene lost 0 bases and the J gene lost 7 bases, with 10 bases spanning the gap. Germline assignment: CDR1 SEHNR and CDR2 FQNEAQ (reference sequence). CDR3 DNA: TGTGCCAGCAGCTTAGCGGGCCGCGGGGAGCAGTACTTC. It is translated as CASSLAGRGEQYF.

This clonotype was found many times. V gene TRBV7-9 combines with J gene TRBJ1-1; D remains unclear. The CDR3 is made up of 14 amino acids. Between the trimmed V and J ends, which lost 5 bases and 0 bases, there was a span of 10 bases. CDR1 is SEHNR and CDR2 is FQNEAQ in the germline V gene (reference sequence). CDR3 amino acids: CASSPLEVNTEAFF. DNA of the CDR3: TGTGCCAGCAGCCCGCTTGAGGTGAACACTGAAGCTTTCTTT.

V gene TRBV20-1 combines with J gene TRBJ2-3; D remains ambiguous. The CDR3 totals 12 residues. Germline V lookup: CDR1 DFQATT, CDR2 SNEGSKA (reference sequence). V lost 5 bases and J 2 bases, leaving 8 bases between the germline ends. The CDR3 bases are TGCAGTGCTGGGCGGAACACAGATACGCAGTATTTT. Translating gives CSAGRNTDTQYF.

This clonotype has a count of ten or more. The V gene is TRBV5-5, the J gene TRBJ2-1, with TRBD2 identical over 14 bases. Germline V lookup: CDR1 SGHKS, CDR2 YYEKEE (reference sequence). The CDR3 is made up of 15 amino acids. The ends lost 5 bases at V and 8 bases at J; junction bases unmatched: 6. CDR3 residues: CASRRLAGGKHEQFF. In DNA, the CDR3 is TGTGCCAGCAGACGACTAGCGGGAGGGAAACATGAGCAGTTCTTC.

This clonotype was counted a few times. This chain joins TRBV7-2 and TRBJ2-1, with D uncertain. Germline loops: CDR1 SGHTA, CDR2 FQGNSA. The CDR3 covers 13 residues. The V end lost 1 base, the J end lost 7 bases, and 8 bases lay between the germline ends. In nucleotides, the CDR3 is TGTGCCAGCAGCTTAGAACTGCTTAATGAGCAGTTCTTC. This gives the protein CASSLELLNEQFF.

This clonotype has at least ten counts. This chain uses TRBV20-1 with TRBJ2-3; 7 bases line up with TRBD2. With 1 base clipped from V and 2 bases from J, the junction kept 6 bases outside the gene matches. Germline loops: CDR1 DFQATT, CDR2 SNEGSKA (reference sequence). CDR3 length equals 15 residues. The CDR3 DNA reads as TGCAGTGCTAGAGGCCCTAGCGGAAACACAGATACGCAGTATTTT. It encodes CSARGPSGNTDTQYF.

In its sample, this clonotype was seen a few times. The genes are TRBV10-3 and TRBJ2-1, with 12 bases fitting TRBD2. CDR3 size: 16 residues. V lost 10 bases and J lost 9; bases outside the gene matches: 16. Per the germline V gene, CDR1 is ENHRY and CDR2 is SYGVKD. The CDR3: CATTKGLAGSRGEQFF. CDR3 nucleotide sequence: TGTGCCACCACCAAGGGACTAGCGGGCAGTCGGGGTGAGCAGTTCTTC.